The present T cell receptor (beta chain) was sequenced within a study of T cells in Graves' hyperthyroidism and ophthalmopathy. This clonotype has at least ten counts. The ends were cut back, 7 bases at V and 7 bases at J, with 11 bases in the middle. CDR3 length equals 12 residues. CDR1 and CDR2 from the germline V gene are LNHDA and SQIVND (reference sequence). Amplification of TCR beta CDR3 regions was performed using RNA transcripts as template. During a first-round RT-PCR of the TCR CDR3, the HTBI primer set was used. From the multiplex PCR reads, TCRdb called clonotypes with MiXCR, one entry per CDR3 protein. The table records about 58,000 distinct CDR3 sequences, roughly 50% of them present only once.

The sequenced sample consisted of blood. The source is a woman younger than 45 with Graves' ophthalmopathy. The chain couples TRBV19 to TRBJ1-5; D may be TRBD1 (5 bases). The CDR3 DNA reads as TGTGCCAGTAATCGGGGGAAACAGCCCCAGCATTTT. Encoded protein: CASNRGKQPQHF.